Listed below are T cell receptor beta chains from one sample, sequenced in a study of T cell repertoires in MIS-A myocarditis. Produced via immunoSEQ multiplex PCR; TCRdb's table is partial and in-frame only. The table records about 15,000 clones, 74% of them present only once. Sequencing was performed on left ventricle heart tissue obtained at autopsy. Receptors were obtained from a man aged 18-30 years with fulminant myocarditis from multisystem inflammatory syndrome in adults (MIS-A) after COVID-19. CDR3s include the opening cysteine and the closing phenylalanine or tryptophan.

J: TRBJ1-2; V: TRBV2; length: 12; CDR3: CASKTGGLGYTF
J: TRBJ1-6; V: TRBV25-1; length: 15; CDR3: CASTPGGTVNSPLHF
J: TRBJ1-2; V: TRBV27; length: 13; CDR3: CASRNQGARGYTF
J: TRBJ2-7; V: TRBV7-9; length: 15; CDR3: CASSLGWGETYEQYF
J: TRBJ1-2; V: TRBV28; length: 15; CDR3: CASSFLGGSNYGYTF
J: TRBJ2-1; V: TRBV6-2/TRBV6-3; length: 15; CDR3: CASSYSGRPGNEQFF
J: TRBJ1-2; V: TRBV28; length: 13; CDR3: CASNEDRYYGYTF
J: TRBJ1-5; V: TRBV7-8; length: 17; CDR3: CASSRAGGRYSNQPQHF
J: TRBJ2-1; V: TRBV4-1; length: 12; CDR3: CASSTGAGEQFF
J: TRBJ2-3; V: TRBV9; length: 15; CDR3: CASSVEGGVTDTQYF
J: TRBJ2-3; V: TRBV6-6; length: 12; CDR3: CASSPSGGARDF
J: TRBJ1-3; V: TRBV5-8; length: 15; CDR3: CASSPGHHSGNTIYF
J: TRBJ1-2; V: TRBV5-5; length: 15; CDR3: CASSRSVYRGYGYTF